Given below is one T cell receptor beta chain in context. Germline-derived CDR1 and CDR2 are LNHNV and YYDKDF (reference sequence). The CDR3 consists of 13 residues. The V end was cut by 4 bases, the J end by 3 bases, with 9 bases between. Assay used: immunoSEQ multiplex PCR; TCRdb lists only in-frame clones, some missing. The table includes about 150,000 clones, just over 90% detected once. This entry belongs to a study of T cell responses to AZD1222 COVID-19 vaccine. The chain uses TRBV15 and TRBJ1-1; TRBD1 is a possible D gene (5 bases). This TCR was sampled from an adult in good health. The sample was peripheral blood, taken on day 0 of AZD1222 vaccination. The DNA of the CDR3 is TGTGCCACCAGCAAGGGGCCGGACACTGAAGCTTTCTTT. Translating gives CATSKGPDTEAFF. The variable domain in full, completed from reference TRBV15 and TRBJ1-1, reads DAMVIQNPRYQVTQFGKPVTLSCSQTLNHNVMYWYQQKSSQAPKLLFHYYDKDFNNEADTPDNFQSRRPNTSFCFLDIRSPGLGDTAMYLCATSKGPDTEAFFGQGTRLTVV.